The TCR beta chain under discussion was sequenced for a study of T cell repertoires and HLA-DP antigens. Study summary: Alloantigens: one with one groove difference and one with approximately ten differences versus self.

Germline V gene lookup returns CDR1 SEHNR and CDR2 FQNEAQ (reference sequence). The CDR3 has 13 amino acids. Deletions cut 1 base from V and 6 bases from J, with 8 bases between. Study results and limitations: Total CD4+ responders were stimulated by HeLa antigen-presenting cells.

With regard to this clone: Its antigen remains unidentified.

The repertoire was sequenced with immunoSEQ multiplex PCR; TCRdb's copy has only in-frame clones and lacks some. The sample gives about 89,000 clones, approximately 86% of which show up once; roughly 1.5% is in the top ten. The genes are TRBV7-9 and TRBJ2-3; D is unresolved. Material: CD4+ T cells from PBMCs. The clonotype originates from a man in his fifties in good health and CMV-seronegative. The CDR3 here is CASSLVAYDTQYF. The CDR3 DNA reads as TGTGCCAGCAGCTTAGTGGCTTATGATACGCAGTATTTT.